This TCR beta chain was sequenced during a study of cytomegalovirus exposure and HLA in healthy donors (dated by TCRdb to about 2017). About the study as a whole: According to a later analysis, one platform produced both the 110 or so validation repertoires and the 620 or so repertoires of the first cohort. The study aimed to test whether cataloging public T cell receptors could reveal signatures of past pathogen exposure. In addition to the first cohort of about 650 subjects, a separate validation cohort of 120 different subjects was used. To predict cytomegalovirus infection status, the study combined high-throughput TCR immunosequencing, statistical association of individual TCRs with disease status, and machine learning. Results the study describes overall, beyond this receptor: A few of the identified cytomegalovirus-associated TCR beta chains were confirmed in vitro to be specific for cytomegalovirus antigens. In a later analysis, TCRs clustered in the first cohort were found to also tend to co-occur in the 120 validation repertoires, with 85% to 95% of cluster scores above 0. The study gave a list of 150 to 200 TCR beta chains associated with cytomegalovirus. The classifier was reported to diagnose cytomegalovirus status with high specificity and sensitivity in both the original and validation cohorts. While some public TCRs were present in many individuals, most TCR sequences turned up only very rarely across donors. A later analysis lacked HLA typing for the validation cohort, so it scored co-occurrence in that cohort across all 120 repertoires. The authors suggested that the approach could potentially be extended to other disease states and immunological phenotypes.

Donors formed part of the validation cohort, which comprised about 130 subjects and was distinct from the first cohort of 690 or so subjects. Trimming removed 1 base from V and 4 bases from J; the gene matches leave 4 bases unexplained. The CDR3 contains 15 residues, cysteine and phenylalanine counted. CDR3 DNA only is kept here, 45 bases in frame from base 1. As encoded in the germline V gene, CDR1 is SGHTA while CDR2 is FQGTGA. Libraries came from the immunoSEQ multiplex PCR assay. On the study's bioinformatics: A statistical classification framework was developed to diagnose cytomegalovirus status using the catalog of TCR beta chain sequences. The immuneACCESS repertoire file appears here via TCRdb, limited to in-frame rearrangements. These files lack a portion of the clones; in checked studies, under half of the deficit traces to unresolved V genes, and the cause of the others is not known. For V, J and clone size, that table is used; D and trimming come from the DNA. The sample profile shows approximately 76,000 clones; approximately 94% of them were found once. The ten top clones hold approximately 3.5% of the sample.

In regard to this clone: Its antigen is unknown. Per-nucleotide qualities are absent, and no much larger clonotype sits a single base away.

The source material was PBMCs. The V gene is TRBV7-3 and the J gene is TRBJ2-5; 9 junctional bases match TRBD2. The TCR originated in a woman between 18 and 29 years old in good health and CMV-seropositive. The CDR3 protein sequence reads: CASSLSGGEGETQYF. The sequenced DNA is TGTGCCAGCAGCTTAAGCGGGGGGGAAGGAGAGACCCAGTACTTC.